This section outlines one TCR beta chain sequence together with its context. As handled by the study authors: Using reference gene primer amplification, nucleated cell counts were estimated. TCRdb's table, derived via immunoSEQ multiplex PCR, lists solely in-frame clones and lacks some. That table is the source of V, J and clone size, and D and trimming were worked out from the DNA. The sample shows 280,000 or so clones, 88% of them seen only once. These data are taken from a study of blood T cell repertoires in COVID-19. Whole-study context: T cells, B-cell-depleted T cells, or PBMCs provided the cDNA or gDNA that served as material.

Sequencing was done on a sample of peripheral blood. The source is a woman aged 25 to 45 who had recovered from COVID-19.

DNA of the CDR3: TGTGCCAGCAGCCCCCCGCAGGGGGTCACCGGGGAGCTGTTTTTT. Residues: CASSPPQGVTGELFF. The chain combines TRBV5-4 with TRBJ2-2; 7 bases are shared with TRBD1. Trimming took 4 bases from V and 4 from J; bases not matched to a gene: 7. Germline V gene lookup returns CDR1 SGHNT and CDR2 YYREEE (reference sequence). The length of the CDR3 is 15 residues.